Presented here are 21 T cell receptor beta chains from one specimen sequenced in a study of blood T cell repertoires in COVID-19. Assay used: immunoSEQ multiplex PCR; TCRdb lists only in-frame clones, some missing. The sample consists of around 100,000 clones, 90% to 95% of them appearing once. Sequenced input: peripheral blood. These receptors were collected from a human donor in a cohort sampled during active COVID-19.

The rearrangement joins TRBV18 to TRBJ2-2; a possible D gene is TRBD2 (6 bases). Looked up from germline, CDR1 is KGHSH and CDR2 is LQKENI. V gave up 6 bases and J gave up 0 bases, with 11 bases separating them. CDR3 length: 15 amino acids. The CDR3 DNA reads as TGTGCCAGCTCCCCCAGGGACTCGAACACCGGGGAGCTGTTTTTT. Protein product: CASSPRDSNTGELFF.

V is TRBV5-6 and J is TRBJ2-5, with 7 positions matching TRBD1. This CDR3 is 14 amino acids long. In germline, CDR1 is SGHDT, CDR2 YYEEEE. V shed 5 bases, J shed 2 bases, and the junction held 6 bases outside the gene matches. The CDR3 sequence is CASSKRGQQETQYF. CDR3 coding DNA: TGTGCCAGCAGTAAGAGGGGGCAACAAGAGACCCAGTACTTC.

This chain uses TRBV19 with TRBJ1-2; D is uncertain. Trimming took 1 base from V and 4 from J, leaving 4 bases between them. Looked up from germline, CDR1 is LNHDA and CDR2 is SQIVND (reference sequence). The CDR3 loop spans 12 amino acids. The CDR3 DNA follows: TGTGCCAGTAGTATAGGGCCCTATGGCTACACCTTC. Amino acids: CASSIGPYGYTF.

The chain couples TRBV5-1 to TRBJ2-2; no clear D. CDR1 and CDR2 (germline): SGHRS, YFSETQ. V was shortened by 0 bases and J by 1 base, with 4 bases between the two germline ends. The CDR3 is 14 amino acids. The CDR3, as DNA: TGCGCCAGCAGCTTGGATCAGAACACCGGGGAGCTGTTTTTT. Its translation: CASSLDQNTGELFF. Filled out from reference TRBV5-1 and TRBJ2-2, the complete variable domain reads KAGVTQTPRYLIKTRGQQVTLSCSPISGHRSVSWYQQTPGQGLQFLFEYFSETQRNKGNFPGRFSGRQFSNSRSEMNVSTLELGDSALYLCASSLDQNTGELFFGEGSRLTVL.

This chain connects TRBV10-3 to TRBJ1-6, with TRBD1 matching 7 bases. In germline, CDR1 is ENHRY, CDR2 SYGVKD. The CDR3 has 14 amino acids. Germline trimming cut 4 bases from V and 8 bases from J; bases unmatched to any gene: 5. The CDR3 DNA reads TGTGCCATCAGTGCCCGGACAGGTGATTCACCCCTCCACTTT. Protein: CAISARTGDSPLHF.

This clone was detected a few times. This chain joins TRBV14 and TRBJ1-1, with D maybe TRBD1 (5 bases). Deletions cut 4 bases from V and 2 bases from J, with 11 bases between. The CDR3 is 14 amino acids. CDR1 is SGHDN, CDR2 FVKESK, per germline. The CDR3 spells CASSLAGTNTEAFF. The CDR3 DNA sequence: TGTGCCAGCAGCCTCGCCGGGACTAACACTGAAGCTTTCTTT.

This chain connects TRBV4-2 to TRBJ1-6, with D unresolved. Trimming shortened V by 0 bases and J by 9 bases, and 9 bases separated the two germline ends. Per germline, CDR1 LGHNA and CDR2 YNFKEQ. The CDR3 runs 14 residues. CDR3: CASSQERRGSPLHF. The CDR3 region has the DNA TGTGCCAGCAGCCAAGAACGAAGAGGTTCACCCCTCCACTTT.

V and J are TRBV6-4 and TRBJ1-1; the D gene is possibly TRBD1 (6 bases). The CDR3 covers 17 residues. Germline lookup yields CDR1 MRHNA and CDR2 SNTAGT. The V and J ends lost 1 base and 6 bases respectively, with 21 bases between them. The CDR3 protein is CASSDLPGLDRFPEAFF. The CDR3 region has the DNA TGTGCCAGCAGTGACTTGCCTGGCCTTGACAGGTTCCCTGAAGCTTTCTTT.

This chain joins TRBV19 and TRBJ2-7; 8 bases agree with TRBD1. V lost 7 bases to trimming and J lost 0 bases; unmatched junction nucleotides: 5. CDR3 length: 14 residues. Germline V gene data show CDR1 as LNHDA and CDR2 as SQIVND (reference sequence). The CDR3 spells CASKGQVTSYEQYF. The CDR3 DNA reads as TGTGCCAGTAAGGGACAGGTAACCTCCTACGAGCAGTACTTC.

The rearrangement joins TRBV6-2 or TRBV6-3 to TRBJ1-5, with a possible D match to TRBD1 (5 bases). The V end lost 6 bases, the J end lost 2 bases, and 17 bases lay between the germline ends. The length of the CDR3 is 16 residues. Germline values: CDR1 MNHEY, CDR2 SVGEGT. The CDR3 reads CASSLRGGFGNQPQHF. CDR3 DNA: TGTGCCAGCAGCTTAAGGGGAGGGTTCGGCAATCAGCCCCAGCATTTT.

This chain links TRBV3-1 (or the pseudogene TRBV3-2) with TRBJ2-3; TRBD2 matches 9 bases. J gave up 5 bases and V 4 bases, and 7 bases lay outside the gene matches. This CDR3 spans 15 amino acids. The V gene's germline CDR1 is LGHDT and CDR2 YNNKEL (reference sequence). CDR3 nucleotides: TGTGCCAGCAGCCCCGTAGCGGGAGTTTTAGATACGCAGTATTTT. Protein: CASSPVAGVLDTQYF.

The V and J genes are TRBV7-2 and TRBJ2-7; 7 bases match TRBD2. The CDR3 is 16 residues long. From germline, CDR1 is SGHTA and CDR2 FQGNSA. V lost 0 bases and J lost 2; bases outside the gene matches: 7. The CDR3 sequence: CASSLAFAGVPYEQYF. In DNA, the CDR3 is TGTGCCAGCAGCTTAGCGTTCGCGGGAGTTCCCTACGAGCAGTACTTC.

This chain joins TRBV28 and TRBJ1-2; D perhaps matches TRBD1 (6 bases). V lost 3 bases and J 4 bases, leaving 12 bases between the germline ends. The CDR3 is 14 amino acids. Germline V CDR1 and CDR2: MDHEN, SYDVKM. CDR3 in amino acids: CASSLPRTAYGYTF. The CDR3 nucleotides are TGTGCCAGCAGTTTGCCTCGGACAGCCTATGGCTACACCTTC.

V is TRBV5-4 and J is TRBJ1-1; D remains unclear. V shed 0 bases and J shed 4 bases, with 19 bases lying between them. Germline CDR1 reads SGHNT; CDR2 reads YYREEE (reference sequence). There are 17 residues in the CDR3. The CDR3 loop reads CASSLVPPSGVGTEAFF. In DNA form, the CDR3 reads TGTGCCAGCAGCTTGGTCCCACCCTCCGGGGTTGGCACTGAAGCTTTCTTT.

The rearrangement joins TRBV5-1 to TRBJ2-3, with TRBD2 identical over 10 bases. The CDR3 runs 19 residues. The germline gives CDR1 SGHRS, CDR2 YFSETQ. J was trimmed by 0 bases and V by 2 bases; bases with no gene match: 12. The CDR3 sequence: CASSFTSGVKGISTDTQYF. The DNA of the CDR3 is TGCGCCAGCAGCTTCACTAGCGGGGTTAAGGGTATCAGCACAGATACGCAGTATTTT.

The rearrangement joins TRBV6-5 to TRBJ1-5; 7 bases are shared with TRBD1. Germline CDR1 MNHEY, CDR2 SVGAGI. V trimming: 10 bases; J trimming: 1 base; junction bases outside the gene matches: 10. This CDR3 is built from 15 residues. This chain's CDR3 is CATAPDRASNQPQHF. The CDR3 DNA reads as TGTGCCACCGCCCCCGACAGGGCGAGCAATCAGCCCCAGCATTTT.

The genes are TRBV19 and TRBJ2-2; a possible D gene is TRBD2 (6 bases). CDR1 is LNHDA, CDR2 SQIVND, per germline (reference sequence). With 7 bases removed from V and 0 bases from J, the gap between germline ends came to 9 bases. The CDR3 is 14 residues long. CDR3 coding DNA: TGTGCCAGTACCGCGGGATCGAACACCGGGGAGCTGTTTTTT. Protein: CASTAGSNTGELFF. Variable domain in full (rest from reference TRBV19 and TRBJ2-2): DGGITQSPKYLFRKEGQNVTLSCEQNLNHDAMYWYRQDPGQGLRLIYYSQIVNDFQKGDIAEGYSVSREKKESFPLTVTSAQKNPTAFYLCASTAGSNTGELFFGEGSRLTVL.

The rearrangement links TRBV7-2 to TRBJ1-1, with 9 bases fitting TRBD1. Germline CDR1 SGHTA, CDR2 FQGNSA. The CDR3 loop spans 16 amino acids. Germline trimming cut 2 bases from V and 3 bases from J; bases unmatched to any gene: 7. CDR3 sequence: CASSLRGGQGDTEAFF. The CDR3 coding sequence is TGTGCCAGCAGCTTAAGGGGGGGACAGGGAGACACTGAAGCTTTCTTT.

The chain carries TRBV9 and TRBJ1-1, with D perhaps TRBD1 (5 bases). Trimming took 1 base from V and 4 from J, leaving 14 bases between them. This CDR3 has 15 residues. The germline gives CDR1 SGDLS, CDR2 YYNGEE. The DNA for the CDR3 is TGTGCCAGCAGCGTACTGGGGGGGACGGGCACTGAAGCTTTCTTT. Protein: CASSVLGGTGTEAFF.

This chain joins TRBV4-3 and TRBJ2-1, with a tentative D call TRBD1 (6 bases). The germline CDR1 and CDR2 sequences are LGHNA and YSLEER. V lost 8 bases and J 1 base, leaving 18 bases between the germline ends. The CDR3 sequence is 16 residues long. The CDR3 nucleotides read TGCGCCAGCCAGGTCCAATCGACAGGTTCCTACAATGAGCAGTTCTTC. Translation gives CASQVQSTGSYNEQFF.

This clone was seen a few times. The V and J genes are TRBV11-2 and TRBJ2-7; the D gene is possibly TRBD2 (5 bases). Trimming stripped 0 bases from V and 7 bases from J, with 10 bases between. The CDR3 consists of 13 residues. Germline-derived CDR1 and CDR2 are SGHAT and FQNNGV. The CDR3 loop is CASSLETPGEQYF. CDR3 DNA: TGTGCCAGCAGCTTAGAGACTCCGGGGGAGCAGTACTTC. The full variable domain, its missing parts supplied by reference TRBV11-2 and TRBJ2-7, is EAGVAQSPRYKIIEKRQSVAFWCNPISGHATLYWYQQILGQGPKLLIQFQNNGVVDDSQLPKDRFSAERLKGVDSTLKIQPAKLEDSAVYLCASSLETPGEQYFGPGTRLTVT.